The clone carrying this T cell receptor beta chain was picked up one time. Its antigen is not known. The sample comes from a study of T cell responses to AZD1222 COVID-19 vaccine. Study outcomes and limitations: The peak T cell response came first, and repertoires were sampled only after it. Nearly half of unique spike-specific TCRs reportedly avoided B.1.351 and B.1.1.7 mutated regions. A mostly white British donor set with more females was recruited, and clonal diversity was possibly underestimated.

Repertoires were generated with immunoSEQ multiplex PCR, while TCRdb's copy carries only in-frame clones and drops some. The sample has 100,000 to 150,000 clones; 80% to 95% are singletons. CDR1 is SGHDT and CDR2 is YYEEEE in the germline V gene. The CDR3 sequence is 16 residues long. V was cut by 1 base and J by 0 bases, with 12 bases left in between. This sequence joins TRBV5-6 and TRBJ2-3; D remains unclear. The TCR was taken from an adult who received the MenACWY meningococcal vaccine as a control. Material: peripheral blood, obtained 28 days after the second dose of the MenACWY control vaccine. As DNA, the CDR3 is TGTGCCAGCAGCTTGATGGGCGGAGCGAGCACAGATACGCAGTATTTT. Encoded protein: CASSLMGGASTDTQYF.